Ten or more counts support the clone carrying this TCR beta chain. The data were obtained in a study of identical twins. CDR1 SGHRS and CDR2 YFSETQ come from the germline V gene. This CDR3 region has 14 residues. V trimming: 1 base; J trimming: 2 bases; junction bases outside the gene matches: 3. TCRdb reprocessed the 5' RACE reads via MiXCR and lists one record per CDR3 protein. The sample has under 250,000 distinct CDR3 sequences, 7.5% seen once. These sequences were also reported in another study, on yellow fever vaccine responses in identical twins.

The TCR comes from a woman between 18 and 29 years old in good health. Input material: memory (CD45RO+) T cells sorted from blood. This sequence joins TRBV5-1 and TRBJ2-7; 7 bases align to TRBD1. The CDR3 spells CASSLPGQPYEQYF. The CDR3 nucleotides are TGCGCCAGCAGCTTGCCGGGACAGCCCTACGAGCAGTACTTC.